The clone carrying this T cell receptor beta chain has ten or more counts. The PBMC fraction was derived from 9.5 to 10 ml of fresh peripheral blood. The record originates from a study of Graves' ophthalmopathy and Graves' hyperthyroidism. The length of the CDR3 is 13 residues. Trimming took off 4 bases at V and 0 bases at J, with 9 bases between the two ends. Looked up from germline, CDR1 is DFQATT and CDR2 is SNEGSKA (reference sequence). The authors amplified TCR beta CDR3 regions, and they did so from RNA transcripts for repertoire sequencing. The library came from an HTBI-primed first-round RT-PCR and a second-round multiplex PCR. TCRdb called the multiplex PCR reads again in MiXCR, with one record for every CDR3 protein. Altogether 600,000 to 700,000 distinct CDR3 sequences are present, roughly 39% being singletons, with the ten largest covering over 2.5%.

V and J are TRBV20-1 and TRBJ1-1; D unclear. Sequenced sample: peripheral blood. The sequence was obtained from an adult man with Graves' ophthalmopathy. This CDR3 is CSATTPMNTEAFF. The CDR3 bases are TGCAGTGCTACCACACCGATGAACACTGAAGCTTTCTTT.